This T cell receptor (beta chain) was identified in a study of cytomegalovirus exposure and HLA in healthy donors. As for the study in general: Some 80 million unique TCR sequences came from HLA-typed donors in an early release. Of fewer than 450 genotyped donors, more than 75% clustered with self-reported Caucasian donors.

The CDR3 runs to 17 residues. CDR1 and CDR2 from the germline V gene are SEHNR and FQNEAQ (reference sequence). The ends were cut back, 6 bases at V and 1 base at J, with 19 bases in the middle. PCR involved 60 Vbeta and 13 Jbeta primers. Data came from immunoSEQ multiplex PCR; TCRdb stores just in-frame clones and leaves some out. The data show some 140,000 clones, with around 87% seen just once and 4% to 6.5% held by the top ten. The clonotype was recovered from a woman in her thirties in good health and CMV-seronegative. Specimen: PBMCs. The chain uses TRBV7-9 and TRBJ1-3; a weak D match, TRBD1 (5 bases). The CDR3 protein is CASSSAGGLESGNTIYF. CDR3 bases: TGTGCCAGCAGTTCAGCGGGGGGACTGGAATCTGGAAACACCATATATTTT.